Sequencing of this T cell receptor beta chain was carried out in a study of T cells expressing NK-cell markers. About the research overall: The eight sequenced donors comprised seven who were HCMV-seropositive and one who was seronegative.

TCRdb reprocessed the 5' RACE reads, with one entry per CDR3 protein and no DNA. This table holds 550,000 to 600,000 distinct CDR3 sequences. Germline V lookup: CDR1 SSHAT, CDR2 FNYEAQ (reference sequence). The CDR3 spans 15 residues. V gene TRBV7-7 combines with J gene TRBJ2-1; TCRdb's D call of TRBD2 is untestable without DNA. Specimen: blood T cells: a sorted CD56 or NKG2C T cell subset, CD4+ or CD8+ T cells, or bulk PBMC T cells (not recorded which). This clonotype originated in a man aged 18 to 30 in good health. The CDR3: CASSPSSSGYNEQFF.